This TCR beta chain comes out of a study of blood T cell repertoires in COVID-19. Background on the study: Italy, Spain and the United States were the sources of the convalescent and acute COVID-19 samples.

The CDR3 contains 15 residues. The V gene lost 0 bases and the J gene lost 7 bases, with 14 bases spanning the gap. The germline CDR1 and CDR2 sequences are SGDLS and YYNGEE. Within the sample, this clone is medium-sized (0.01 to 0.1%). In the original analysis: Nucleated cell number was recorded as an estimate derived from reference gene primer amplification. The table came from immunoSEQ multiplex PCR; TCRdb's copy has only in-frame clones and leaves some out. The V and J calls and clone size are taken from that table; D and trimming were inferred from the DNA. The table has some 29,000 clones, about 80% seen once; the top ten hold 30% to 45%.

V is TRBV9 and J is TRBJ2-1; D may be TRBD1 (6 bases). The TCR comes from a man between 65 and 85 years old with acute or convalescent COVID-19. The source material was peripheral blood. CDR3 region: CASSVGTRTANEQFF. As DNA, the CDR3 is TGTGCCAGCAGCGTAGGGACCCGGACAGCAAATGAGCAGTTCTTC.